This passage covers 19 T cell receptor beta chains from one sample sequenced in a study of cytomegalovirus exposure and HLA in healthy donors. The PCR ran on 60 Vbeta and 13 Jbeta primers. The table came from immunoSEQ multiplex PCR; TCRdb's copy has only in-frame clones and leaves some out. This repertoire includes approximately 190,000 clones. The sample was PBMCs. The receptors stem from a man aged 25-45 years in good health and CMV-seronegative.

The rearrangement uses TRBV19 and TRBJ2-6; TRBD2 agrees at 9 bases. CDR1 LNHDA and CDR2 SQIVND come from the germline V gene (reference sequence). V lost 10 bases, J lost 1 base, and 11 bases stayed unmatched. The CDR3 consists of 17 residues. CDR3 bases: TGTGCCACCGTAGATAGCGGGAGTTCTTCTGGGGCCAACGTCCTGACTTTC. Its protein is CATVDSGSSSGANVLTF.

The V and J genes are TRBV5-1 and TRBJ1-2; no definite D call. Trimming took 9 bases from V and 6 from J, leaving 18 bases between them. Germline lookup yields CDR1 SGHRS and CDR2 YFSETQ. The CDR3 is made up of 13 amino acids. The CDR3 region has the DNA TGCGCCACCTTTGGGCGGCAGCGGGATGGCTACACCTTC. This encodes CATFGRQRDGYTF.

The chain is built from TRBV7-2 and TRBJ1-5; 9 bases are shared with TRBD1. Germline values: CDR1 SGHTA, CDR2 FQGNSA. V lost 4 bases to trimming and J lost 3 bases; unmatched junction nucleotides: 4. The CDR3 is made up of 15 amino acids. CDR3 bases: TGTGCCAGCAGCTCGACAGGGGGTTACAATCAGCCCCAGCATTTT. Translation gives CASSSTGGYNQPQHF.

This sequence joins TRBV27 and TRBJ1-5; 8 nucleotides align to TRBD1. This CDR3 has 14 residues. The J segment lost 6 bases and the V segment lost 7 bases, leaving 8 bases of the junction unmatched. The germline V gene encodes CDR1 MNHEY and CDR2 SMNVEV (reference sequence). Written as DNA, the CDR3 is TGTGCCAGCAAGGCCAGGGGGCCAGGTCAGCCCCAGCATTTT. Translation: CASKARGPGQPQHF.

This chain connects TRBV5-5 to TRBJ1-5; possible D gene TRBD1, 6 bases. Germline V gene sequence: CDR1 SGHKS, CDR2 YYEKEE (reference sequence). V was trimmed by 6 bases and J by 1 base, leaving 20 bases between them. CDR3 length equals 17 residues. CDR3 coding DNA: TGTGCCAGCACCGGGGGGCAGGGTAGCCTAAGCAATCAGCCCCAGCATTTT. Translated, it gives CASTGGQGSLSNQPQHF.

This chain links TRBV7-6 with TRBJ1-5; D remains ambiguous. The CDR3 is 15 amino acids. Trimming removed 5 bases from V and 5 bases from J, with 16 bases in between. In germline, CDR1 is SGHVS, CDR2 FNYEAQ. The CDR3 reads CASSPTGGLHQPQHF. CDR3 bases: TGTGCCAGCAGCCCAACGGGAGGGCTGCATCAGCCCCAGCATTTT. Combining the CDR3 with reference TRBV7-6 and TRBJ1-5 gives the whole variable domain GAGVSQSPRYKVTKRGQDVALRCDPISGHVSLYWYRQALGQGPEFLTYFNYEAQQDKSGLPNDRFSAERPEGSISTLTIQRTEQRDSAMYRCASSPTGGLHQPQHFGDGTRLSIL.

The genes are TRBV28 and TRBJ2-1, with D maybe TRBD1 (5 bases). CDR3 length: 12 amino acids. Germline-derived CDR1 and CDR2 are MDHEN and SYDVKM. The V end was cut by 5 bases, the J end by 9 bases, with 11 bases between. CDR3 nucleotide sequence: TGTGCCAGCAGTCTTCAGCAGGGTGAGCAGTTCTTC. Residues: CASSLQQGEQFF.

The chain carries TRBV19 and TRBJ2-7; 7 bases agree with TRBD1. The V segment lost 6 bases and the J segment 5 bases; nucleotides outside the gene matches: 4. This CDR3 spans 12 amino acids. Germline-derived CDR1 and CDR2 are LNHDA and SQIVND (reference sequence). CDR3 in amino acids: CASSPQGNEQYF. The DNA for the CDR3 is TGTGCCAGTAGCCCACAGGGGAACGAGCAGTACTTC.

The genes are TRBV2 and TRBJ1-1; TRBD1 matches at 10 bases. This CDR3 comprises 13 residues. Losses at the gene ends were 8 bases for V and 7 bases for J; bases not matched to a gene: 7. Per the germline V gene, CDR1 is SNHLY and CDR2 is FYNNEI. CDR3 sequence reads: CASVRQGANEAFF. For the CDR3, the DNA is TGTGCCAGCGTGAGACAGGGGGCTAATGAAGCTTTCTTT.

CDR3 nucleotide sequence: TGTGCCAGAAGCGAGGGACAGTCCCAAGAGACCCAGTACTTC. Its translation is CARSEGQSQETQYF. The chain joins TRBV5-3 to TRBJ2-5; 7 positions match TRBD1. TRBV5-3 is recorded as an ORF, its role being uncertain. CDR3 size: 14 residues. J lost 1 base, V lost 4 bases, and 4 bases had no gene match.

V and J are TRBV18 and TRBJ1-1, with 9 nucleotides matching TRBD1. Germline loops: CDR1 KGHSH, CDR2 LQKENI. The CDR3 spans 19 residues. V lost 3 bases and J lost 4; bases outside the gene matches: 18. The CDR3 sequence: CASSPQIGTGRRVGTEAFF. The DNA of the CDR3 is TGTGCCAGCTCACCCCAGATCGGGACAGGGAGGCGTGTAGGCACTGAAGCTTTCTTT.

The genes are TRBV28 and TRBJ1-1, with D possibly matching TRBD1 (6 bases). CDR3 length: 14 residues. Germline assignment: CDR1 MDHEN and CDR2 SYDVKM. V gave up 6 bases and J gave up 1 base, with 12 bases separating them. CDR3 DNA sequence: TGTGCCAGCAGGCCAGGGGTTTGGAACACTGAAGCTTTCTTT. This translates into CASRPGVWNTEAFF.

V and J are TRBV12-5 and TRBJ2-2, with 13 bases that match TRBD2. Germline V CDR1 and CDR2: LGHNT, FRNRAP. J lost 2 bases, V lost 0 bases, and 12 bases had no gene match. The CDR3 has 21 residues. The CDR3 DNA reads TGTGCTAGTGGTTTGGTACCTTGGACTAGCGGGGGCGAATCTAACACCGGGGAGCTGTTTTTT. This translates into CASGLVPWTSGGESNTGELFF.

The V call is TRBV27, the J call TRBJ2-5; tentative D call: TRBD2 (6 bases). CDR1 and CDR2 from the germline V gene are MNHEY and SMNVEV (reference sequence). The CDR3 totals 15 residues. V shed 6 bases and J shed 2 bases, with 16 bases lying between them. CDR3 DNA: TGTGCCAGCAGCTTAACCGGGACTTTACAAGAGACCCAGTACTTC. Translating it yields CASSLTGTLQETQYF.

The rearrangement uses TRBV6-5 and TRBJ2-7; TRBD1 aligns across 7 bases. The germline V gene encodes CDR1 MNHEY and CDR2 SVGAGI. The CDR3 runs to 14 residues. The V segment lost 5 bases and the J segment 0 bases; nucleotides outside the gene matches: 4. The CDR3 sequence: CASSAHRGSYEQYF. In nucleotides, the CDR3 is TGTGCCAGCAGTGCACACAGGGGCTCCTACGAGCAGTACTTC.

This chain links TRBV28 with TRBJ2-1, with 8 nucleotides matching TRBD2. Germline V gene data show CDR1 as MDHEN and CDR2 as SYDVKM. CDR3 size: 15 residues. J gave up 0 bases and V 2 bases, and 0 bases lay outside the gene matches. The CDR3 sequence: CASSLSGGSYNEQFF. DNA for the CDR3: TGTGCCAGCAGTTTAAGCGGGGGCTCCTACAATGAGCAGTTCTTC.

The rearrangement uses TRBV27 and TRBJ2-3; tentative D call: TRBD1 (6 bases). The CDR3 sequence is 16 residues long. V gave up 1 base and J gave up 4 bases, with 15 bases separating them. Germline values: CDR1 MNHEY, CDR2 SMNVEV (reference sequence). The CDR3 loop is CASSLLLGARADTQYF. As DNA, the CDR3 is TGTGCCAGCAGTTTATTGTTGGGGGCTAGGGCAGATACGCAGTATTTT.

This chain links TRBV7-3 with TRBJ1-1; 8 nucleotides agree with TRBD1. The V and J ends lost 4 bases and 3 bases, in that order; junction bases with no gene match: 1. Germline V gene lookup returns CDR1 SGHTA and CDR2 FQGTGA. The CDR3 is 13 residues long. CDR3 amino acids: CASSSDRDTEAFF. The CDR3 DNA sequence: TGTGCCAGCAGCTCGGACAGGGACACTGAAGCTTTCTTT.

V is TRBV2 and J is TRBJ1-4; possible D gene TRBD1, 5 bases. The CDR3 spans 14 residues. V lost 6 bases, J lost 8 bases, and 16 bases lay in between. The germline V gene has CDR1 SNHLY and CDR2 FYNNEI. The CDR3 bases are TGTGCCAGCAGGACAGTAGCCCCCGGCGAAAAACTGTTTTTT. Its protein is CASRTVAPGEKLFF.